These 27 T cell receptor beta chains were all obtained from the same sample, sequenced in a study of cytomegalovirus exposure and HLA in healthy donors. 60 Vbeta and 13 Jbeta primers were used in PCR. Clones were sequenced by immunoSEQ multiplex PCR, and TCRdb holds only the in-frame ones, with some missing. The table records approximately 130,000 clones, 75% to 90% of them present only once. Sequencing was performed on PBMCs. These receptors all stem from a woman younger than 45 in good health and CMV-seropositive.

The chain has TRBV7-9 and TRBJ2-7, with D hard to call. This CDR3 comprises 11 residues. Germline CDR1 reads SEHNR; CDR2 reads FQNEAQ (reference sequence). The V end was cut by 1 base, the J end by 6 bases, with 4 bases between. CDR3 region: CASSLGLEQYF. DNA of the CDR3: TGTGCCAGCAGCTTAGGACTCGAGCAGTACTTC.

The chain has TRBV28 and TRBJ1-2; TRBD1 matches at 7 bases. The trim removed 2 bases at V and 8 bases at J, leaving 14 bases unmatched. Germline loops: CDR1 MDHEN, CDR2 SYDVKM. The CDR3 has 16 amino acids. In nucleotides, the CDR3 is TGTGCCAGCAGTTTACTCTCACCCGGACAGGTCACGGGCTACACCTTC. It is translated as CASSLLSPGQVTGYTF.

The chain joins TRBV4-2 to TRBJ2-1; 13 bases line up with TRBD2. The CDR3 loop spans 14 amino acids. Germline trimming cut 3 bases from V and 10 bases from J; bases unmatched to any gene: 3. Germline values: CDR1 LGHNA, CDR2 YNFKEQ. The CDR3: CASSHGLAGAEQFF. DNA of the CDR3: TGTGCCAGCAGCCACGGACTAGCGGGGGCCGAGCAGTTCTTC.

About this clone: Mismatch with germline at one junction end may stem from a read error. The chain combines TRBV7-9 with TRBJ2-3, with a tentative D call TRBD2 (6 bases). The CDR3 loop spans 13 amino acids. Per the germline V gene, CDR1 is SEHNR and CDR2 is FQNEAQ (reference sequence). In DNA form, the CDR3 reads TGTTCCAGCAGCCTTGTGGAGGGGGATACGCAGTATTTT. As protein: CSSSLVEGDTQYF.

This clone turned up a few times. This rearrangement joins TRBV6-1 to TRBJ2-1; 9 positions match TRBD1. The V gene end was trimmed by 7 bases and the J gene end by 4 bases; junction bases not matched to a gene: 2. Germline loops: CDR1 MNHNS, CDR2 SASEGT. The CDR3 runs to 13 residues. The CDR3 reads CASIGQGYNEQFF. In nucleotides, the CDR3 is TGTGCCAGCATAGGACAGGGGTACAATGAGCAGTTCTTC.

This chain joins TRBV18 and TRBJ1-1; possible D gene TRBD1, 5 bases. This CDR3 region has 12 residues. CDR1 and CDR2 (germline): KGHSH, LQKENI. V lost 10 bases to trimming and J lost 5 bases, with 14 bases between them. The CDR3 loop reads CATHQRGTEAFF. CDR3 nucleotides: TGTGCCACCCACCAAAGGGGAACTGAAGCTTTCTTT.

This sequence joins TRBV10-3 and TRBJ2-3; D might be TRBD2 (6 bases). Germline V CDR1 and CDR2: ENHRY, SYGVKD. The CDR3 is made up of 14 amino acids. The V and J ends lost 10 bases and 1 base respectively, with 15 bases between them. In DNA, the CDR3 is TGTGCCACAAAATCGGGGGAAGGCACAGATACGCAGTATTTT. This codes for CATKSGEGTDTQYF.

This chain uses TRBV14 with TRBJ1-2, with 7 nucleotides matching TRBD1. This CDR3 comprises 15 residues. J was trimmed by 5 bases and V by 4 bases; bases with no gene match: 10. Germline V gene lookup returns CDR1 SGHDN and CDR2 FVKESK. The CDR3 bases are TGTGCCAGCAGCCCAGAGGGACAGTACCTGTATGGCTACACCTTC. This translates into CASSPEGQYLYGYTF.

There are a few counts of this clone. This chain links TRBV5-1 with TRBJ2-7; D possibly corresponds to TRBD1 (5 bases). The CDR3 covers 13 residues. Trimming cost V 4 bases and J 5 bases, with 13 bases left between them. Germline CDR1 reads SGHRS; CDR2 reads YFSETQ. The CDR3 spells CASSGPGINEQYF. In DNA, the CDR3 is TGCGCCAGCAGCGGGCCAGGGATCAACGAGCAGTACTTC.

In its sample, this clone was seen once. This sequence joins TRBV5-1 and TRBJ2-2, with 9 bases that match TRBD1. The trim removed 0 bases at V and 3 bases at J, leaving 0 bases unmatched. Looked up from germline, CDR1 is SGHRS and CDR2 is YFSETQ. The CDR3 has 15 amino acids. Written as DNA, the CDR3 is TGCGCCAGCAGCTTGGGGGACAGGGACACCGGGGAGCTGTTTTTT. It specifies CASSLGDRDTGELFF.

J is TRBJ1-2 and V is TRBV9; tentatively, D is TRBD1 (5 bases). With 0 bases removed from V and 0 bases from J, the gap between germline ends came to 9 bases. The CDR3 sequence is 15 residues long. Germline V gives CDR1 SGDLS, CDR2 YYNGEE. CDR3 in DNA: TGTGCCAGCAGCGTAGGCGGGGGAGCTAACTATGGCTACACCTTC. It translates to CASSVGGGANYGYTF.

CDR3 nucleotide sequence: TGTGCCAGCAGAGCGACAGGGAACTCCGGAAACACCATATATTTT. It is translated as CASRATGNSGNTIYF. The V call is TRBV27, the J call TRBJ1-3, with 7 bases aligning to TRBD1. The CDR3 length is 15 residues. V trimming: 6 bases; J trimming: 4 bases; junction bases outside the gene matches: 9. From germline, CDR1 is MNHEY and CDR2 SMNVEV (reference sequence).

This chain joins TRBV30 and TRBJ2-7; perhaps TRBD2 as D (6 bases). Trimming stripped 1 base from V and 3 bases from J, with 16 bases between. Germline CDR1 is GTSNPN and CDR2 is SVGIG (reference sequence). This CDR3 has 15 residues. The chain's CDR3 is CAWSGVGGINYEQYF. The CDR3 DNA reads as TGTGCCTGGAGTGGAGTAGGCGGGATAAACTACGAGCAGTACTTC.

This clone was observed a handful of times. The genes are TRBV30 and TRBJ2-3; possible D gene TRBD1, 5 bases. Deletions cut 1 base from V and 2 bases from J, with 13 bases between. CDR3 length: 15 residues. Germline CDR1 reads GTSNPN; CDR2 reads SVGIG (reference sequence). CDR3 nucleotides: TGTGCCTGGAGTGAAGGGGCGATCCACACAGATACGCAGTATTTT. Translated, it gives CAWSEGAIHTDTQYF. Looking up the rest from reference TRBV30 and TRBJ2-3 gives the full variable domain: SQTIHQWPATLVQPVGSPLSLECTVEGTSNPNLYWYRQAAGRGLQLLFYSVGIGQISSEVPQNLSASRPQDRQFILSSKKLLLSDSGFYLCAWSEGAIHTDTQYFGPGTRLTVL.

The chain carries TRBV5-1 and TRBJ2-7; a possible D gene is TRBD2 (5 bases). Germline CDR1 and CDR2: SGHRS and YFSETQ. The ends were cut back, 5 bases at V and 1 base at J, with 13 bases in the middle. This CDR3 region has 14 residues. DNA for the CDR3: TGCGCCAGCAGGCGGTCAGCGGAGTCCTACGAGCAGTACTTC. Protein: CASRRSAESYEQYF.

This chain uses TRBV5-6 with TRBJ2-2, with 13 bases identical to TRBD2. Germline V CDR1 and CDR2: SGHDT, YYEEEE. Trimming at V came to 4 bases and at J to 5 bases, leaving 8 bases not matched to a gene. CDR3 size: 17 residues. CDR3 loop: CASSRLTSGRGTGELFF. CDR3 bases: TGTGCCAGCAGCCGCCTTACTAGCGGGAGGGGTACCGGGGAGCTGTTTTTT. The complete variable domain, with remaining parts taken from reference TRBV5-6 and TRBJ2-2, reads DAGVTQSPTHLIKTRGQQVTLRCSPKSGHDTVSWYQQALGQGPQFIFQYYEEEERQRGNFPDRFSGHQFPNYSSELNVNALLLGDSALYLCASSRLTSGRGTGELFFGEGSRLTVL.

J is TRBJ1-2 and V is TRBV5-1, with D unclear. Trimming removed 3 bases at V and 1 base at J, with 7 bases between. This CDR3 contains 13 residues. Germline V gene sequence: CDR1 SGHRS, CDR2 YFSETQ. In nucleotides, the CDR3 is TGCGCCAGCAGCTCCGACAATAACTATGGCTACACCTTC. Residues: CASSSDNNYGYTF.

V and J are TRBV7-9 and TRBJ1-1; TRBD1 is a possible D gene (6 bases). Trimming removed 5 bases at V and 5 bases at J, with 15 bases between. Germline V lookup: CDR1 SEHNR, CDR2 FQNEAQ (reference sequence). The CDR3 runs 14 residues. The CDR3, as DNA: TGTGCCAGCAGCCTTCCCACAGGGCGAACTGAAGCTTTCTTT. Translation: CASSLPTGRTEAFF.

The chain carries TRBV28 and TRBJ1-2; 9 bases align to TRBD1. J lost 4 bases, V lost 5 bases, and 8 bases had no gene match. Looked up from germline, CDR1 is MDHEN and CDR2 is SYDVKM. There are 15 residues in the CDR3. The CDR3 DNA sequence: TGTGCCAGCAGTCCTCCAACAGGGGGCCTCTATGGCTACACCTTC. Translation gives CASSPPTGGLYGYTF.

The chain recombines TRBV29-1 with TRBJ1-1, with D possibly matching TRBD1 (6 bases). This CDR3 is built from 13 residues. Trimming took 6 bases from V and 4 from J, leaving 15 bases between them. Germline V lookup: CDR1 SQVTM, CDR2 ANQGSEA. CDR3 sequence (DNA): TGCAGCGTGGAACAGGGAAGTTCCACTGAAGCTTTCTTT. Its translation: CSVEQGSSTEAFF.

CDR3 nucleotide sequence: TGTGCCAGCAGTTATGAGCGAGGCTCCTACAATGAGCAGTTCTTC. Encoded protein: CASSYERGSYNEQFF. This chain joins TRBV27 and TRBJ2-1; D unclear. This CDR3 has 15 amino acids. Trimming took 4 bases from V and 0 from J, leaving 10 bases between them. The germline CDR1 and CDR2 sequences are MNHEY and SMNVEV (reference sequence).

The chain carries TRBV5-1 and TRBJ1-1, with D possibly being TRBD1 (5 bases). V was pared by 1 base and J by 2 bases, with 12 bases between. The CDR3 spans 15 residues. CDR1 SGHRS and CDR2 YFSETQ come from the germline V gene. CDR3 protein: CASSLLGRGNTEAFF. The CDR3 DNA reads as TGCGCCAGCAGCTTGCTGGGAAGGGGAAACACTGAAGCTTTCTTT. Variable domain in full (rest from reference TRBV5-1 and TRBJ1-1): KAGVTQTPRYLIKTRGQQVTLSCSPISGHRSVSWYQQTPGQGLQFLFEYFSETQRNKGNFPGRFSGRQFSNSRSEMNVSTLELGDSALYLCASSLLGRGNTEAFFGQGTRLTVV.

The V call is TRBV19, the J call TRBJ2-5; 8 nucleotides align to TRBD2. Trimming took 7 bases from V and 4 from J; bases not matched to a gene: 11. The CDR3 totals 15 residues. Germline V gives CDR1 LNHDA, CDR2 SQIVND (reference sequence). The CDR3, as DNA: TGTGCCAGTAACCCACGGGAGGGCGGGCGAGAGACCCAGTACTTC. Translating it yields CASNPREGGRETQYF.

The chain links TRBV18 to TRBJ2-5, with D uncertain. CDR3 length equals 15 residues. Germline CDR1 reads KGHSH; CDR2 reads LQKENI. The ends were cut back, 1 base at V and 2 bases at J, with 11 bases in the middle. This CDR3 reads CASSPRASAQETQYF. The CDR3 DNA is TGTGCCAGCTCACCACGGGCCTCAGCACAAGAGACCCAGTACTTC.

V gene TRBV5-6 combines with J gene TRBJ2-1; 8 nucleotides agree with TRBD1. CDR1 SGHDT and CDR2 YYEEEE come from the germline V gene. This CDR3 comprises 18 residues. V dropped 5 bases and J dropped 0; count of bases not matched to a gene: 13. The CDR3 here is CASRRRTGPFSSYNEQFF. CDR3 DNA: TGTGCCAGCAGAAGACGGACAGGGCCCTTCAGCTCCTACAATGAGCAGTTCTTC.

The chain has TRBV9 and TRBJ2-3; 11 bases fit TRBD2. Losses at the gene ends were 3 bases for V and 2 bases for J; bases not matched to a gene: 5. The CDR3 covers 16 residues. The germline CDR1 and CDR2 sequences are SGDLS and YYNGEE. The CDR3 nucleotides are TGTGCCAGCAGCGCCCAACTAGCGGGGGACACAGATACGCAGTATTTT. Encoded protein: CASSAQLAGDTDTQYF.

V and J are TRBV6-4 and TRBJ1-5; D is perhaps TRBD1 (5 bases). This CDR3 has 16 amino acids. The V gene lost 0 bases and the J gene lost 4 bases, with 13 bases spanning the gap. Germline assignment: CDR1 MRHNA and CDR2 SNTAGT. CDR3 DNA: TGTGCCAGCAGTGACTCTAGAGACAGCCCGAATCAGCCCCAGCATTTT. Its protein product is CASSDSRDSPNQPQHF.